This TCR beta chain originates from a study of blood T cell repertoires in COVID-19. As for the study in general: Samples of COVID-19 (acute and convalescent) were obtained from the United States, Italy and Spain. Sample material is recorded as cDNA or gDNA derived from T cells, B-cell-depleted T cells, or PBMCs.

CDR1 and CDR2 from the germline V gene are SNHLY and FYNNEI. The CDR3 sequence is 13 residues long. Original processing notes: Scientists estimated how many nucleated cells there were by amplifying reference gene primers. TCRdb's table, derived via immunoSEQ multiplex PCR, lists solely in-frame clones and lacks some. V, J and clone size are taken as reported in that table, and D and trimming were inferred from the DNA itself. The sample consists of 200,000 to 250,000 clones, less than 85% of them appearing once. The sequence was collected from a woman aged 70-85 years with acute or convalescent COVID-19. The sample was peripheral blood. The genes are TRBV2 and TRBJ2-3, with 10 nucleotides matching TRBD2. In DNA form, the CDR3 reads TGTGGTGGGACTAGCGATAGCACAGATACGCAGTATTTT. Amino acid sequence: CGGTSDSTDTQYF.